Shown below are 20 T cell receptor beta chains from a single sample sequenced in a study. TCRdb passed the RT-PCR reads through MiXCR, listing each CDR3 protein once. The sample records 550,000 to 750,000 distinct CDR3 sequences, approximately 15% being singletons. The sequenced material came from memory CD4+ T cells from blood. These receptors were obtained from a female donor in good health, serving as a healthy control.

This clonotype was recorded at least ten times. The CDR3, as DNA: TGTGCCAGCAGCTTATTCGGCGCCCCAACTAATGAAAAACTGTTTTTT. It specifies CASSLFGAPTNEKLFF. The V gene is TRBV7-6, the J gene TRBJ1-4, with unresolved D. V was pared by 2 bases and J by 0 bases, with 10 bases between. CDR1 and CDR2 (germline): SGHVS, FNYEAQ. This CDR3 has 16 residues.

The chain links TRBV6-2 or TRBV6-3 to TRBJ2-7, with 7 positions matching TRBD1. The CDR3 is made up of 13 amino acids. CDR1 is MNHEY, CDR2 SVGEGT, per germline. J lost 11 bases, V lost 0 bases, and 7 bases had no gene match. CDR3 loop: CASSYSSTGDKYF. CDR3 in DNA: TGTGCCAGCAGTTACTCGTCTACAGGGGACAAGTACTTC.

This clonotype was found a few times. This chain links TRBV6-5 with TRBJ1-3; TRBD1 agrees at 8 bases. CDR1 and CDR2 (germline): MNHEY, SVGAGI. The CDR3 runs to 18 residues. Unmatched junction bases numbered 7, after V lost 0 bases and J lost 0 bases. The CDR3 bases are TGTGCCAGCAGTTACTCCCAGGGGGCCCTTTTCTCTGGAAACACCATATATTTT. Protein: CASSYSQGALFSGNTIYF.

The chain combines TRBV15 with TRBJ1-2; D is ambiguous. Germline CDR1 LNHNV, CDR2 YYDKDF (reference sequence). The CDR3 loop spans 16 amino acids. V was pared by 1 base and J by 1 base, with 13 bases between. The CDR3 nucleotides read TGTGCCACCAGCAGAGTTGGGGTAGAGAATAACTATGGCTACACCTTC. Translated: CATSRVGVENNYGYTF. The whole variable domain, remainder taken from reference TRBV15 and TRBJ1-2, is DAMVIQNPRYQVTQFGKPVTLSCSQTLNHNVMYWYQQKSSQAPKLLFHYYDKDFNNEADTPDNFQSRRPNTSFCFLDIRSPGLGDTAMYLCATSRVGVENNYGYTFGSGTRLTVV.

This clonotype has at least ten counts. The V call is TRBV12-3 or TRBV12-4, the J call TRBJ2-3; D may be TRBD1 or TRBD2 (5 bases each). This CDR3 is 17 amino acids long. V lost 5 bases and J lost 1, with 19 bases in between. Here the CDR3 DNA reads TGTGCCAGCAGTCCCTCGTGGGGGAAGGCGGGCACAGATACGCAGTATTTT. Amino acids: CASSPSWGKAGTDTQYF.

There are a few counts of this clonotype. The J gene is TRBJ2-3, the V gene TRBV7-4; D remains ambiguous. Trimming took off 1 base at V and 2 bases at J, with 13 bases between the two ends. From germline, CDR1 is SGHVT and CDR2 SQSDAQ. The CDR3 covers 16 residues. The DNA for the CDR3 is TGTGCCAGCAGCTTAGTATGGGCGGAAGTCACAGATACGCAGTATTTT. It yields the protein CASSLVWAEVTDTQYF.

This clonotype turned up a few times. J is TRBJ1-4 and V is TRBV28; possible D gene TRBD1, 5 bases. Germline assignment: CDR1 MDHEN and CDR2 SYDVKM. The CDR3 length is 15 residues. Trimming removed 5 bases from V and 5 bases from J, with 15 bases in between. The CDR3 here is CASSPISGRNEKLFF. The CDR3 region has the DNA TGTGCCAGCAGTCCCATCTCAGGGAGGAATGAAAAACTGTTTTTT.

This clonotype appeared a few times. CDR3 residues: CASSERGRDGTPLHF. The CDR3, as DNA: TGTGCCAGCAGTGAAAGGGGCAGGGATGGGACACCCCTCCACTTT. The chain is built from TRBV6-1 and TRBJ1-6; tentative D call: TRBD1 (5 bases). Germline CDR1 is MNHNS and CDR2 is SASEGT. The CDR3 runs to 15 residues. V lost 2 bases and J lost 11, with 16 bases in between.

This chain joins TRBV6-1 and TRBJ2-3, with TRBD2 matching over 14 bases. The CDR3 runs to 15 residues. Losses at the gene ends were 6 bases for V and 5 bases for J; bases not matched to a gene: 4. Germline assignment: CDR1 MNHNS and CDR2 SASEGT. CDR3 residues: CASRMTSGREDTQYF. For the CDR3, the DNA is TGTGCCAGCAGAATGACTAGCGGGAGGGAAGATACGCAGTATTTT.

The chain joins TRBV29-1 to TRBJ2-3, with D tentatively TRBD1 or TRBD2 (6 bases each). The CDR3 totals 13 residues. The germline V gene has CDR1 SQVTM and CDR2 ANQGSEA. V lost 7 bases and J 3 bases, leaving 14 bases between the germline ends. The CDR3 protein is CSGLGGRTDTQYF. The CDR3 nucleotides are TGCAGCGGATTAGGGGGGAGGACAGATACGCAGTATTTT.

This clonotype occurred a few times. CDR3 sequence reads: CASSLRGQIYEQYF. CDR3 in DNA: TGTGCCAGCAGTTTAAGAGGACAGATCTACGAGCAGTACTTC. The chain carries TRBV12-3 or TRBV12-4 and TRBJ2-7; TRBD1 is a possible D gene (6 bases). The CDR3 has 14 residues. With 2 bases removed from V and 3 bases from J, the gap between germline ends came to 11 bases.

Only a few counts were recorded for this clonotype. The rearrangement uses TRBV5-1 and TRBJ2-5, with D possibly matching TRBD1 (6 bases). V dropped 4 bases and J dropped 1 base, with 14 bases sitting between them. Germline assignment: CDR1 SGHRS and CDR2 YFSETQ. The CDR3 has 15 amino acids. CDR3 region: CASSTLTGSQETQYF. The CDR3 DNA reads TGCGCCAGCAGCACCCTCACAGGGAGCCAAGAGACCCAGTACTTC. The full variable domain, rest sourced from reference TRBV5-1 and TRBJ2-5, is KAGVTQTPRYLIKTRGQQVTLSCSPISGHRSVSWYQQTPGQGLQFLFEYFSETQRNKGNFPGRFSGRQFSNSRSEMNVSTLELGDSALYLCASSTLTGSQETQYFGPGTRLLVL.

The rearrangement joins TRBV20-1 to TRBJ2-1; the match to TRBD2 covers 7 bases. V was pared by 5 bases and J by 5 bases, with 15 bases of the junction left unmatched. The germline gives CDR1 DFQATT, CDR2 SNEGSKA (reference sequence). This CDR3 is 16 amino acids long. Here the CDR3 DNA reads TGCAGTGCTGAAGCTACCGAAGGAGGGAGGGACAATGAGCAGTTCTTC. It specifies CSAEATEGGRDNEQFF.

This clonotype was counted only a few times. The CDR3 loop is CSALLGGNYGYTF. The CDR3 DNA follows: TGCAGTGCACTTCTAGGGGGGAACTATGGCTACACCTTC. This sequence joins TRBV20-1 and TRBJ1-2; D may be TRBD1 (6 bases). V was trimmed by 6 bases and J by 2 bases, leaving 13 bases between them. The germline gives CDR1 DFQATT, CDR2 SNEGSKA (reference sequence). CDR3 size: 13 residues.

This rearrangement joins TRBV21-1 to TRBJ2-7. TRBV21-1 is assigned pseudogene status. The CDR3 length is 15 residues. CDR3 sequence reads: CASSTKTGAPYEQYF. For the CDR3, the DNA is TGTGCCAGCAGCACAAAGACAGGGGCTCCCTACGAGCAGTACTTC.

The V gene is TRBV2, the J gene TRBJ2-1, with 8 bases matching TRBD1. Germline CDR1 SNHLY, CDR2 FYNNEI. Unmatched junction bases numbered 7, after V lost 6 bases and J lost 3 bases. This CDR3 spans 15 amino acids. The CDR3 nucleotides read TGTGCCAGCAGATACAGGGGGGCAATCTACAATGAGCAGTTCTTC. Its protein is CASRYRGAIYNEQFF.

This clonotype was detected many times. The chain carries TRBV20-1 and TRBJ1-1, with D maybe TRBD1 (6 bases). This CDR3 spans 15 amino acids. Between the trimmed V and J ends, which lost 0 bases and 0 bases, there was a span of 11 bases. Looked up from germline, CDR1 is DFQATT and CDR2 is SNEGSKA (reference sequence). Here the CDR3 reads CSAREEGVMNTEAFF. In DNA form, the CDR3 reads TGCAGTGCTAGAGAGGAGGGGGTCATGAACACTGAAGCTTTCTTT.

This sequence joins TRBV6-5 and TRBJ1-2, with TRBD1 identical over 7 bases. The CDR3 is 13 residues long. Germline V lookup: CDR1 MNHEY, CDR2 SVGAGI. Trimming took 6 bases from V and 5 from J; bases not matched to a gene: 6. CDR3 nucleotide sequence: TGTGCCAGCAGAACCGGGACAGTTTATGGCTACACCTTC. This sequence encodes CASRTGTVYGYTF.

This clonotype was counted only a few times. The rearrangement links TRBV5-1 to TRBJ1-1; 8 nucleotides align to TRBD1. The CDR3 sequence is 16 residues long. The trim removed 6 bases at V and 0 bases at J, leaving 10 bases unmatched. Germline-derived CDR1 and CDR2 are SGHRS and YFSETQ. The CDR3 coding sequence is TGCGCCAGCAAATCCGGGGTACAGGGGGTGAACACTGAAGCTTTCTTT. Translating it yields CASKSGVQGVNTEAFF. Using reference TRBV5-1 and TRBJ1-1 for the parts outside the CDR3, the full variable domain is KAGVTQTPRYLIKTRGQQVTLSCSPISGHRSVSWYQQTPGQGLQFLFEYFSETQRNKGNFPGRFSGRQFSNSRSEMNVSTLELGDSALYLCASKSGVQGVNTEAFFGQGTRLTVV.

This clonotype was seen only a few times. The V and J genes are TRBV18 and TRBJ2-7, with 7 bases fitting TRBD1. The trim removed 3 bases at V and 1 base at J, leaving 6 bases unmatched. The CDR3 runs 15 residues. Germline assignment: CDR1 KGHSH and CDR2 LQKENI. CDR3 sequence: CASSPSRDRSYEQYF. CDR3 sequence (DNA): TGTGCCAGCTCACCGTCCCGGGACAGATCCTACGAGCAGTACTTC.